One and the same sample provided the 24 T cell receptor beta chains below, sequenced in a study of blood T cell repertoires in COVID-19. Method: immunoSEQ multiplex PCR; TCRdb's copy keeps in-frame clones and lacks some. Among over 250,000 clones listed, 88% were seen once. Sequencing used PBMCs or T cells enriched from blood (not recorded which). The receptors come from a woman in her forties or fifties who had recovered from COVID-19.

The genes are TRBV6-1 and TRBJ2-7, with D maybe TRBD1 (6 bases). From germline, CDR1 is MNHNS and CDR2 SASEGT. Trimming took off 0 bases at V and 1 base at J, with 7 bases between the two ends. CDR3 size: 14 residues. The DNA for the CDR3 is TGTGCCAGCAGTGAAGCCGGACAGTCCTACGAGCAGTACTTC. Protein sequence: CASSEAGQSYEQYF.

The chain employs TRBV11-2 and TRBJ2-1; a weak D match, TRBD1 (5 bases). The CDR3 loop spans 15 amino acids. In germline, CDR1 is SGHAT, CDR2 FQNNGV. V dropped 5 bases and J dropped 4 bases, with 15 bases sitting between them. CDR3 DNA sequence: TGTGCCAGCAGCCCGATAGGGGTTCCTTACAATGAGCAGTTCTTC. As protein: CASSPIGVPYNEQFF. Full variable domain (remainder filled in from reference TRBV11-2 and TRBJ2-1): EAGVAQSPRYKIIEKRQSVAFWCNPISGHATLYWYQQILGQGPKLLIQFQNNGVVDDSQLPKDRFSAERLKGVDSTLKIQPAKLEDSAVYLCASSPIGVPYNEQFFGPGTRLTVL.

The chain carries TRBV20-1 and TRBJ2-1; the match to TRBD2 covers 9 bases. J was trimmed by 8 bases and V by 3 bases; bases with no gene match: 8. This CDR3 region has 14 residues. CDR1 DFQATT and CDR2 SNEGSKA come from the germline V gene (reference sequence). CDR3 sequence: CSASLAGGPHEQFF. The CDR3 DNA is TGCAGTGCTAGTCTGGCGGGAGGGCCCCATGAGCAGTTCTTC.

This clone was recorded only once. The chain uses TRBV6-6 and TRBJ1-4, with D possibly being TRBD1 (6 bases). Trimming took off 2 bases at V and 8 bases at J, with 12 bases between the two ends. This CDR3 contains 14 residues. Germline V gives CDR1 MNHNY, CDR2 SVGAGI (reference sequence). CDR3 in amino acids: CASSYGRGGEKLFF. The CDR3 nucleotides are TGTGCCAGCAGTTACGGCAGGGGCGGGGAAAAACTGTTTTTT.

This clone is a singleton in its sample. The chain couples TRBV4-2 to TRBJ2-3, with D possibly matching TRBD2 (5 bases). CDR3 length equals 14 residues. Trimming pared 4 bases from V and 0 bases from J, leaving 8 bases between. Germline V gene lookup returns CDR1 LGHNA and CDR2 YNFKEQ. CDR3 DNA sequence: TGTGCCAGCAGCCGGACTGGGAGCACAGATACGCAGTATTTT. Encoded protein: CASSRTGSTDTQYF.

V and J are TRBV18 and TRBJ2-1, with 14 bases matching TRBD2. V was clipped by 2 bases and J by 9 bases; unmatched bases: 6. Germline V gene lookup returns CDR1 KGHSH and CDR2 LQKENI. The CDR3 runs 16 residues. The CDR3 sequence is CASSPGLAGGLGEQFF. Here the CDR3 DNA reads TGTGCCAGCTCACCAGGACTAGCGGGAGGTTTAGGTGAGCAGTTCTTC. The full variable domain, with the rest looked up from reference TRBV18 and TRBJ2-1, is NAGVMQNPRHLVRRRGQEARLRCSPMKGHSHVYWYRQLPEEGLKFMVYLQKENIIDESGMPKERFSAEFPKEGPSILRIQQVVRGDSAAYFCASSPGLAGGLGEQFFGPGTRLTVL.

The rearrangement joins TRBV28 to TRBJ2-1, with 12 bases lining up with TRBD1. V was clipped by 4 bases and J by 8 bases; unmatched bases: 6. This CDR3 has 15 residues. Looked up from germline, CDR1 is MDHEN and CDR2 is SYDVKM. The CDR3 DNA reads as TGTGCCAGCAGTTCGACCGGGACAGGGGGCTATGAGCAGTTCTTC. This translates into CASSSTGTGGYEQFF.

This clone was observed a single time. This chain connects TRBV27 to TRBJ2-1; 8 positions match TRBD2. CDR3 length: 15 residues. Germline V gene sequence: CDR1 MNHEY, CDR2 SMNVEV (reference sequence). Trimming took 2 bases from V and 7 from J; bases not matched to a gene: 7. CDR3 in DNA: TGTGCCAGCAGTTTAGGAGCGGGAGCGGAAAATGAGCAGTTCTTC. As protein: CASSLGAGAENEQFF.

The J gene is TRBJ1-5, the V gene TRBV7-2, with a tentative D call TRBD1 (5 bases). Germline CDR1 SGHTA, CDR2 FQGNSA. This CDR3 spans 12 amino acids. V was cut by 1 base and J by 9 bases, with 7 bases left in between. CDR3: CASSLGRGPQHF. In DNA, the CDR3 is TGTGCCAGCAGCTTAGGGAGGGGGCCCCAGCATTTT. Based on the CDR3 plus reference TRBV7-2 and TRBJ1-5, the full variable domain is GAGVSQSPSNKVTEKGKDVELRCDPISGHTALYWYRQSLGQGLEFLIYFQGNSAPDKSGLPSDRFSAERTGGSVSTLTIQRTQQEDSAVYLCASSLGRGPQHFGDGTRLSIL.

The chain combines TRBV28 with TRBJ2-7, with D possibly TRBD1 on 6 matching bases. This CDR3 contains 16 residues. Germline CDR1 MDHEN, CDR2 SYDVKM. V shed 5 bases and J shed 5 bases, with 22 bases lying between them. CDR3 residues: CASSTPPPRRGHEQYF. The CDR3 bases are TGTGCCAGCAGTACACCGCCTCCCCGCAGGGGTCACGAGCAGTACTTC. Supplemented by reference TRBV28 and TRBJ2-7, the full variable domain reads DVKVTQSSRYLVKRTGEKVFLECVQDMDHENMFWYRQDPGLGLRLIYFSYDVKMKEKGDIPEGYSVSREKKERFSLILESASTNQTSMYLCASSTPPPRRGHEQYFGPGTRLTVT.

The chain couples TRBV30 to TRBJ2-7; TRBD1 aligns across 7 bases. V dropped 5 bases and J dropped 0; count of bases not matched to a gene: 1. CDR3 length: 12 amino acids. Germline CDR1 and CDR2: GTSNPN and SVGIG (reference sequence). CDR3: CAWRQGSYEQYF. DNA for the CDR3: TGTGCCTGGCGACAGGGCTCCTACGAGCAGTACTTC. Full variable domain (remainder filled in from reference TRBV30 and TRBJ2-7): SQTIHQWPATLVQPVGSPLSLECTVEGTSNPNLYWYRQAAGRGLQLLFYSVGIGQISSEVPQNLSASRPQDRQFILSSKKLLLSDSGFYLCAWRQGSYEQYFGPGTRLTVT.

As DNA, the CDR3 is TGTGCCAGCAGTTTAGGGGCGGATCATAATCAGCCCCAGCATTTT. This encodes CASSLGADHNQPQHF. The rearrangement joins TRBV27 to TRBJ1-5, with a tentative D call TRBD1 (5 bases). V lost 2 bases to trimming and J lost 4 bases, with 12 bases between them. The CDR3 is 15 amino acids. CDR1 is MNHEY, CDR2 SMNVEV, per germline (reference sequence).

This clone was observed once. The V gene is TRBV28, the J gene TRBJ2-7; 10 bases line up with TRBD1. Germline CDR1 and CDR2: MDHEN and SYDVKM. This CDR3 comprises 13 residues. Germline trimming cut 7 bases from V and 7 bases from J; bases unmatched to any gene: 7. The CDR3 DNA follows: TGTGCCAGCAATCGACAGGGGGCGAGGGAGCAGTACTTC. Translating it yields CASNRQGAREQYF.

The chain couples TRBV28 to TRBJ1-2; D is uncertain. The CDR3 spans 11 residues. Germline lookup yields CDR1 MDHEN and CDR2 SYDVKM. The CDR3 DNA reads as TGTGCAGCGGGCCACCTCAGGGGCTACACCTTC. It is translated as CAAGHLRGYTF.

V and J are TRBV28 and TRBJ2-1; TRBD1 matches 8 bases. The CDR3 has 13 residues. Trimming took 6 bases from V and 6 from J; bases not matched to a gene: 4. The germline gives CDR1 MDHEN, CDR2 SYDVKM. The CDR3: CASSPGQGNEQFF. CDR3 coding DNA: TGTGCCAGCAGCCCCGGACAGGGCAATGAGCAGTTCTTC.

The chain carries TRBV7-8 and TRBJ2-1; 7 bases agree with TRBD1. The junction had 4 bases not matched to a gene; V was cut back by 5 bases and J by 3 bases. The CDR3 is 14 residues long. Germline V gene sequence: CDR1 SGHVS, CDR2 FQNEAQ. Here the CDR3 reads CASSQGDSYNEQFF. The CDR3 bases are TGTGCCAGCAGCCAAGGGGACAGCTACAATGAGCAGTTCTTC.

This chain joins TRBV2 and TRBJ2-3; 11 bases match TRBD2. V lost 0 bases and J lost 1; bases outside the gene matches: 6. The germline CDR1 and CDR2 sequences are SNHLY and FYNNEI. The CDR3 runs 18 residues. In nucleotides, the CDR3 is TGTGCCAGCAGTGAAGCAAAGATAGCGGGAGGGGGCACAGATACGCAGTATTTT. This sequence encodes CASSEAKIAGGGTDTQYF.

The chain couples TRBV20-1 to TRBJ1-1; no clear D gene. Trimming took 3 bases from V and 0 from J, leaving 8 bases between them. CDR3 length: 13 amino acids. The germline V gene encodes CDR1 DFQATT and CDR2 SNEGSKA (reference sequence). The CDR3 spells CSASWQVNTEAFF. CDR3 sequence (DNA): TGCAGTGCTAGTTGGCAGGTGAACACTGAAGCTTTCTTT.

The chain joins TRBV5-5 to TRBJ2-5; TRBD2 aligns across 11 bases. The germline V gene encodes CDR1 SGHKS and CDR2 YYEKEE (reference sequence). Trimming cost V 4 bases and J 3 bases; bases outside gene matches: 2. CDR3 length: 14 amino acids. The CDR3, as DNA: TGTGCCAGCAGCCGACTAGCGGGAAAAGAGACCCAGTACTTC. Translation gives CASSRLAGKETQYF.

The rearrangement uses TRBV5-1 and TRBJ2-7; 9 nucleotides agree with TRBD1. The germline V gene encodes CDR1 SGHRS and CDR2 YFSETQ. This CDR3 has 16 amino acids. Trimming took 2 bases from V and 6 from J; bases not matched to a gene: 12. Here the CDR3 reads CASSFLDGQGSSEQYF. The CDR3 region has the DNA TGCGCCAGCAGCTTTTTAGACGGACAGGGGTCCAGCGAGCAGTACTTC.

The genes are TRBV6-2 or TRBV6-3 and TRBJ2-5, with a possible D match to TRBD1 (6 bases). In germline, CDR1 is MNHEY, CDR2 SVGEGT. The CDR3 runs to 15 residues. Trimming removed 0 bases at V and 3 bases at J, with 11 bases between. The DNA for the CDR3 is TGTGCCAGCAGTTACTCTGGGGGCGCGGAAGAGACCCAGTACTTC. As protein: CASSYSGGAEETQYF.

The sample holds a few counts of this clone. CDR3 residues: CASSPATGGTNEQYF. The CDR3 coding sequence is TGTGCCAGCTCACCAGCGACAGGGGGTACCAACGAGCAGTACTTC. This chain links TRBV18 with TRBJ2-7, with 9 bases lining up with TRBD1. The CDR3 sequence is 15 residues long. Germline V gene lookup returns CDR1 KGHSH and CDR2 LQKENI. V lost 2 bases to trimming and J lost 5 bases; unmatched junction nucleotides: 7.

The rearrangement joins TRBV6-5 to TRBJ2-2; a possible D gene is TRBD2 (6 bases). Per germline, CDR1 MNHEY and CDR2 SVGAGI. The CDR3 runs to 15 residues. Trimming removed 1 base at V and 2 bases at J, with 8 bases between. The CDR3 DNA follows: TGTGCCAGCAGTTACTGGGGACTTAACACCGGGGAGCTGTTTTTT. Residues: CASSYWGLNTGELFF.

This clone was found once. This chain connects TRBV27 to TRBJ1-6, with 7 nucleotides matching TRBD1. The CDR3 consists of 15 residues. Germline trimming cut 6 bases from V and 5 bases from J; bases unmatched to any gene: 7. Germline V CDR1 and CDR2: MNHEY, SMNVEV (reference sequence). In DNA form, the CDR3 reads TGTGCCAGCAGACTTTCGGGACAGCATAATTCACCCCTCCACTTT. It codes for CASRLSGQHNSPLHF.